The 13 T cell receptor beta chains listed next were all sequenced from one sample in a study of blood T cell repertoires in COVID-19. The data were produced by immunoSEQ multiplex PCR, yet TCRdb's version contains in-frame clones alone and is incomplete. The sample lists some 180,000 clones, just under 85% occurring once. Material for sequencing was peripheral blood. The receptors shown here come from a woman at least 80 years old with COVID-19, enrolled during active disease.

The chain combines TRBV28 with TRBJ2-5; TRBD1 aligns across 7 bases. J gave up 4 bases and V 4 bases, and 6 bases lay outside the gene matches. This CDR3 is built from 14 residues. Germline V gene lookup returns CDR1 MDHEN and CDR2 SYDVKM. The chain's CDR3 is CASSSQGVIETQYF. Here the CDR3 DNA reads TGTGCCAGCAGTTCCCAGGGGGTCATAGAGACCCAGTACTTC.

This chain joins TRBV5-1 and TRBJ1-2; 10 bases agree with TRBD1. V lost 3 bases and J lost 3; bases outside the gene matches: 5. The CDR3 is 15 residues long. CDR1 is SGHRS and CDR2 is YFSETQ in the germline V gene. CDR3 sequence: CASSWDRGADYGYTF. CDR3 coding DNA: TGCGCCAGCAGCTGGGACAGGGGCGCGGACTATGGCTACACCTTC.

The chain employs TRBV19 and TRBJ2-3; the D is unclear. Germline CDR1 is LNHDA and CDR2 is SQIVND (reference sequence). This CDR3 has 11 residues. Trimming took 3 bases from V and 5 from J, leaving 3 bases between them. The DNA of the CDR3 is TGTGCCAGTAGTATCAGAGATACGCAGTATTTT. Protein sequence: CASSIRDTQYF. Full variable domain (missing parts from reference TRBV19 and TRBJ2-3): DGGITQSPKYLFRKEGQNVTLSCEQNLNHDAMYWYRQDPGQGLRLIYYSQIVNDFQKGDIAEGYSVSREKKESFPLTVTSAQKNPTAFYLCASSIRDTQYFGPGTRLTVL.

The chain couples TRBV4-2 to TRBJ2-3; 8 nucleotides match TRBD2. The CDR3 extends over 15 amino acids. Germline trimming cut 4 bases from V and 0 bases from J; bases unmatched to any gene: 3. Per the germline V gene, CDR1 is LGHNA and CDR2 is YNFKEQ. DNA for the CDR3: TGTGCCAGCAGCCCCGGGGGGGGTAGCACAGATACGCAGTATTTT. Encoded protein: CASSPGGGSTDTQYF.

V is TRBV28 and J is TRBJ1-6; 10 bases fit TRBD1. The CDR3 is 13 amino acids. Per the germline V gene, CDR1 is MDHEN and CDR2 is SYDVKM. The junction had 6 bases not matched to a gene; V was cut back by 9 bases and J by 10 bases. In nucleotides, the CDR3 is TGTGCCAGTTTGACAGGGGGCGAGTCACCCCTCCACTTT. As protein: CASLTGGESPLHF.

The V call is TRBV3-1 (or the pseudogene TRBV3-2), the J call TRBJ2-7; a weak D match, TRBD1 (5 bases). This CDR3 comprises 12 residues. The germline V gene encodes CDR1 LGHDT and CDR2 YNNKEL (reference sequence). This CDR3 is CATRKGPLEQYF. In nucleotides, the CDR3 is TGTGCGACCCGTAAGGGGCCTCTCGAGCAGTACTTC.

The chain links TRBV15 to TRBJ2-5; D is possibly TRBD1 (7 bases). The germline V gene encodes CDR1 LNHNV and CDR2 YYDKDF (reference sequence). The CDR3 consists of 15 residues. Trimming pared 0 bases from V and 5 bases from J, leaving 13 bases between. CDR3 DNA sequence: TGTGCCACCAGCAGAGAACCGACAGGGAGGGAGACCCAGTACTTC. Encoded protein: CATSREPTGRETQYF.

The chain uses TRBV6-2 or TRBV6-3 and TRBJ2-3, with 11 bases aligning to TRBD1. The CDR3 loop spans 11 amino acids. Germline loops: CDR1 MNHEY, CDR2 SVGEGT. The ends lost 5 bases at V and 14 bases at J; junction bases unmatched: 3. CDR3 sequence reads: CASSRDRGSYF. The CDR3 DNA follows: TGTGCCAGCAGTCGGGACAGGGGGTCGTATTTT.

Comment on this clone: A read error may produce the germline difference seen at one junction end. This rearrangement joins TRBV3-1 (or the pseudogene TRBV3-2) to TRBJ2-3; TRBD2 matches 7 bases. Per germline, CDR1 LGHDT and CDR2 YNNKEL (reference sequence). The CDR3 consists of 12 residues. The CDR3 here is CASSQEGLVSVF. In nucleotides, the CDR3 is TGTGCCAGCAGCCAAGAAGGACTAGTCAGTGTTTTT.

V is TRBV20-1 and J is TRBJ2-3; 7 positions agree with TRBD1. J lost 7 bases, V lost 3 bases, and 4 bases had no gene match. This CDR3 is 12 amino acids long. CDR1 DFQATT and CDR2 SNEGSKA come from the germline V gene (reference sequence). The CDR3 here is CSASYRGNTQYF. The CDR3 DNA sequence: TGCAGTGCTAGTTACAGGGGCAATACGCAGTATTTT.

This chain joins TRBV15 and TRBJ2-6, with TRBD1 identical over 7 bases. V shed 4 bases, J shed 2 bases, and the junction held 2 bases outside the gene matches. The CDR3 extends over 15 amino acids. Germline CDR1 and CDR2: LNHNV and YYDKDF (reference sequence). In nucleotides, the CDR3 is TGTGCCACCAGCACGACAGGGACTGGGGCCAACGTCCTGACTTTC. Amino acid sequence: CATSTTGTGANVLTF.

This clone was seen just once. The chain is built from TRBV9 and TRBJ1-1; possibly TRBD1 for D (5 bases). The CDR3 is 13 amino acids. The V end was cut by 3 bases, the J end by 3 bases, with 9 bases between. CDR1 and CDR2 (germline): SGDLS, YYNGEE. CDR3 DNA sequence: TGTGCCAGCAGCGCAAGACAGTACACTGAAGCTTTCTTT. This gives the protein CASSARQYTEAFF.

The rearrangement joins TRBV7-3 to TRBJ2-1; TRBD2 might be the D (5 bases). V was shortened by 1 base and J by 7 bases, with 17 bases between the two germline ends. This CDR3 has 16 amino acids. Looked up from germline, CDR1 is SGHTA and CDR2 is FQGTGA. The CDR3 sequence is CASSLRIGSRRNEQFF. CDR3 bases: TGTGCCAGCAGCTTAAGAATAGGCTCACGGAGGAATGAGCAGTTCTTC.